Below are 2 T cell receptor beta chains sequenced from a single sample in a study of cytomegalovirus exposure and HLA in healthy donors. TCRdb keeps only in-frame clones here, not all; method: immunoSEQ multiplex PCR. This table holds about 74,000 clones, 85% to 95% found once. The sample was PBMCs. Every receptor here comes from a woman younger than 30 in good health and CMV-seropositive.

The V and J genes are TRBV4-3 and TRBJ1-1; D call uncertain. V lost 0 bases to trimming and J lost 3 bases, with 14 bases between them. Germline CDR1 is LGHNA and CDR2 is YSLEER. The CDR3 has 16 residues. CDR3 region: CASSQDAVPEDTEAFF. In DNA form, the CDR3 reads TGCGCCAGCAGCCAAGACGCTGTCCCGGAGGACACTGAAGCTTTCTTT.

The CDR3 bases are TGTGCCAGCAGCTTAGCACTAGGGAACACCGGGGAGCTGTTTTTT. Translating gives CASSLALGNTGELFF. The rearrangement uses TRBV11-2 and TRBJ2-2, with TRBD2 as a possible D gene (5 bases). The CDR3 is 15 residues long. CDR1 is SGHAT, CDR2 FQNNGV, per germline. V shed 1 base and J shed 1 base, with 7 bases lying between them.